This T cell receptor beta chain comes out of a study of spatial heterogeneity in lung cancer. At the level of the study: As counted in raw reads, each unique TCR and UMI combination appeared more than ten times on average.

Carried by each TCR cDNA molecule was a unique molecular identifier. A single record per CDR3 protein comes from TCRdb applying MiXCR to the 5' RACE reads. The data contain over 6,000 distinct CDR3 sequences, around 5.4% of them singletons. The germline V and J ends were trimmed by 0 bases and 4 bases, with 6 bases remaining between them. CDR3 size: 13 residues. The germline V gene has CDR1 LGHNA and CDR2 YSLEER. Study-wide results and limits: Among blood samples, ubiquitous expanded tumor TCRs appeared more at resection than at follow-up.

As to time point: sample taken at primary tumor resection. Sequencing was performed on whole RNA extracted from tumor and nontumor lung tissue, or from frozen PBMC, and the material was left unsorted. The cohort: about 79 early-stage, untreated non-small cell lung cancer patients. This clonotype was observed many times. The antigen remains undetermined. This clonotype originated in a male donor with early-stage non-small cell lung cancer. The source material was PBMCs, sampled at surgery. This chain uses TRBV4-3 with TRBJ1-2, with D unclear. The DNA of the CDR3 is TGCGCCAGCAGCCAAGAACGGTCCTATGGCTACACCTTC. Translation gives CASSQERSYGYTF.